This T cell receptor (beta chain) was obtained from a study of blood T cells in healthy people across ages. A second PCR, run for roughly 7 to 12 cycles, used a sample-barcoded 5' primer plus a J-beta primer mix. TCRdb passed the 5' RACE reads through MiXCR, listing each CDR3 protein once. The top ten hold approximately 40% of the sample, which has approximately 800,000 distinct CDR3 sequences, about 48% seen once. The sequenced sample consisted of blood. This sequence was found in an elderly man in good health.

DNA of the CDR3: TGTGCCAGCAGAATCGATCCCGGTATCCCGAGCTCCTACGAGCAGTACTTC. It encodes CASRIDPGIPSSYEQYF. V is TRBV6-1 and J is TRBJ2-7; D gene unclear. V lost 6 bases to trimming and J lost 0 bases, with 21 bases between them. This CDR3 spans 17 amino acids. Per the germline V gene, CDR1 is MNHNS and CDR2 is SASEGT.